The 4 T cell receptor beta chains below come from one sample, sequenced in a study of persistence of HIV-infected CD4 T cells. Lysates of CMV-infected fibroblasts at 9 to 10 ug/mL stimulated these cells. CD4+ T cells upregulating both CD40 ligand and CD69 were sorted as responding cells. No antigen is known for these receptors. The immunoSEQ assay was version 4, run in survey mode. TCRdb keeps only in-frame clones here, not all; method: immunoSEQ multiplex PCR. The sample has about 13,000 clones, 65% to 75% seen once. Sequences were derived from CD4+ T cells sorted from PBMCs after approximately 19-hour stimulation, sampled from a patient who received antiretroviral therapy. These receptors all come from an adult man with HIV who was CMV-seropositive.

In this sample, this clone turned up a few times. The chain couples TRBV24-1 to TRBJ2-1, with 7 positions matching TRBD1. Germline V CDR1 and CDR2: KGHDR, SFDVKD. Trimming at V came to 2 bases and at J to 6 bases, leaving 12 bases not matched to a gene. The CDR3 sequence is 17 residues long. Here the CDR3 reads CATSDWGTTGTVNEQFF. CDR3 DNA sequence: TGTGCCACCAGTGATTGGGGAACGACCGGGACAGTCAATGAGCAGTTCTTC.

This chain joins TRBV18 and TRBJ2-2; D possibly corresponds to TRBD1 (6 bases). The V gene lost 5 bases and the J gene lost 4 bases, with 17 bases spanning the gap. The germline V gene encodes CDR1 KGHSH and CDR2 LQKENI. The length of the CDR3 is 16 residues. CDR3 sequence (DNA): TGTGCCAGCTCAGCAGACAGGAATCGGGGCACCGGGGAGCTGTTTTTT. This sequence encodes CASSADRNRGTGELFF.

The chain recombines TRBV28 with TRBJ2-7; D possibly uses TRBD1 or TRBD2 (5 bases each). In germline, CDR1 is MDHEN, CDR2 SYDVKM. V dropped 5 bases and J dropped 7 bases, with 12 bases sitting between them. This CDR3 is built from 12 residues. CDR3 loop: CASSAAWGEQYF. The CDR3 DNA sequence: TGTGCCAGCAGTGCAGCATGGGGGGAGCAGTACTTC.

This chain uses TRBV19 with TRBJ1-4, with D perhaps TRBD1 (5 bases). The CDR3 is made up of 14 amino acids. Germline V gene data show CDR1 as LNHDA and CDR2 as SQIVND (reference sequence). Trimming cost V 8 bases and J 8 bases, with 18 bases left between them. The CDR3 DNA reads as TGTGCCAGTGAAAGATGGGGCAGTACCGAAAAACTGTTTTTT. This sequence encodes CASERWGSTEKLFF.